The 10 T cell receptor beta chains reported below all come from one sample, sequenced in a study of shared clonotypes between healthy human individuals. Clones were read by immunoSEQ multiplex PCR, and TCRdb kept only the in-frame ones, dropping some. Of about a million clones listed, 60% to 80% are singletons. Source material: memory CD4+ T cells from PBMCs. The subset was: CD45RA-negative fraction. These receptors all come from a man aged 18 to 35 in good health. Some clones in this sample may be carry-over from other donors' samples.

In this sample, this clone turned up a few times. The chain has TRBV28 and TRBJ1-5; no reliable D call. V dropped 7 bases and J dropped 5 bases, with 15 bases sitting between them. The CDR3 runs to 14 residues. Looked up from germline, CDR1 is MDHEN and CDR2 is SYDVKM. The DNA for the CDR3 is TGTGCCAGCACTCCCACCAGCGGGCATCAGCCCCAGCATTTT. Its protein product is CASTPTSGHQPQHF.

This clone is a singleton in its sample. This chain links TRBV6-5 with TRBJ1-3; D gene ambiguous. The V and J ends lost 6 bases and 0 bases respectively, with 6 bases between them. The germline V gene encodes CDR1 MNHEY and CDR2 SVGAGI. This CDR3 spans 13 amino acids. This CDR3 reads CASRRSSGNTIYF. The CDR3 DNA reads TGTGCCAGCAGGCGTAGCTCTGGAAACACCATATATTTT.

This chain links TRBV6-6 with TRBJ2-5; 10 bases map to TRBD1. Per germline, CDR1 MNHNY and CDR2 SVGAGI (reference sequence). The ends lost 6 bases at V and 4 bases at J; junction bases unmatched: 11. There are 16 residues in the CDR3. In nucleotides, the CDR3 is TGTGCCAGCAGCTTACTCGGACAGGGGGGAGGAGAGACCCAGTACTTC. This sequence encodes CASSLLGQGGGETQYF.

The chain joins TRBV11-2 to TRBJ1-4; TRBD1 might be the D (5 bases). The germline CDR1 and CDR2 sequences are SGHAT and FQNNGV. V lost 5 bases to trimming and J lost 5 bases, with 15 bases between them. The CDR3 runs 15 residues. The CDR3 DNA follows: TGTGCCAGCAGCCGCATTAGGACAAGGAATGAAAAACTGTTTTTT. It codes for CASSRIRTRNEKLFF.

This chain links TRBV7-9 with TRBJ2-1; D possibly corresponds to TRBD2 (5 bases). The germline CDR1 and CDR2 sequences are SEHNR and FQNEAQ (reference sequence). Trimming removed 1 base at V and 9 bases at J, with 13 bases between. This CDR3 is built from 14 residues. This chain's CDR3 is CASSLGGLASEQFF. The CDR3 DNA is TGTGCCAGCAGCTTAGGTGGTCTAGCCAGTGAGCAGTTCTTC.

The chain joins TRBV30 to TRBJ2-7, with D possibly TRBD2 on 6 matching bases. CDR1 and CDR2 (germline): GTSNPN, SVGIG (reference sequence). CDR3 length: 12 amino acids. V lost 5 bases and J 6 bases, leaving 14 bases between the germline ends. This CDR3 is CAWQPRRAEQYF. Here the CDR3 DNA reads TGTGCCTGGCAACCCCGGAGGGCCGAGCAGTACTTC.

This clone was observed a few times. The J gene is TRBJ2-2, the V gene TRBV27; D may correspond to TRBD1 or TRBD2 (5 bases each). V was shortened by 9 bases and J by 2 bases, with 19 bases between the two germline ends. Germline-derived CDR1 and CDR2 are MNHEY and SMNVEV (reference sequence). This CDR3 has 16 residues. CDR3 region: CASSRTARGNTGELFF. The CDR3 DNA sequence: TGTGCCAGTAGTAGAACGGCGAGGGGAAACACCGGGGAGCTGTTTTTT.

This sequence joins TRBV7-9 and TRBJ2-2; D remains ambiguous. The V end was cut by 3 bases, the J end by 1 base, with 6 bases between. Germline CDR1 SEHNR, CDR2 FQNEAQ (reference sequence). This CDR3 region has 14 residues. The CDR3 here is CASSLRQNTGELFF. The CDR3 coding sequence is TGTGCCAGCAGCTTGCGACAGAACACCGGGGAGCTGTTTTTT.

The chain uses TRBV18 and TRBJ1-4; D gene unclear. The CDR3 is 13 amino acids. CDR1 and CDR2 from the germline V gene are KGHSH and LQKENI. Trimming cost V 6 bases and J 5 bases, with 10 bases left between them. CDR3: CASSRTGNEKLFF. The CDR3 DNA sequence: TGTGCCAGCTCGCGGACGGGCAATGAAAAACTGTTTTTT.

This clone was detected only once. The V and J genes are TRBV28 and TRBJ1-4, with D unresolved. CDR3 length: 16 residues. Germline V gene lookup returns CDR1 MDHEN and CDR2 SYDVKM. Trimming removed 5 bases at V and 5 bases at J, with 18 bases between. For the CDR3, the DNA is TGTGCCAGCAGTGTTCGGGTATATTTGAGGAATGAAAAACTGTTTTTT. Protein product: CASSVRVYLRNEKLFF.